A selection of T cell receptor beta chains follows, all from one sample in a study of blood T cell repertoires in COVID-19. Data came from immunoSEQ multiplex PCR; TCRdb stores just in-frame clones and leaves some out. The table includes 120,000 or so clones, about 88% detected once. Sequenced material: peripheral blood. These receptors were obtained from a woman aged 80 or over with acute or convalescent COVID-19. CDR3s include the opening cysteine and the closing phenylalanine or tryptophan.

V	J	CDR3
TRBV7-8	TRBJ1-5	CASSLRTGSYQPQHF
TRBV4-1	TRBJ1-4	CASSQGEGATNEKLFF
TRBV7-2	TRBJ2-2	CASSPGWGANTGELFF
TRBV7-2	TRBJ1-1	CASSPRAGRMNTEAFF
TRBV21-1	TRBJ1-1	CASSRNRGQGITEAFF
TRBV3-1/TRBV3-2	TRBJ1-3	CASTAGGSGNTIYF
TRBV4-2	TRBJ2-5	CASSQAGTSGAFETQYF
TRBV7-6	TRBJ1-6	CASSPQSGWRSPLHF
TRBV3-1/TRBV3-2	TRBJ2-2	CASSHGAGPFTGELFF
TRBV7-9	TRBJ1-5	CASSRDRGPQHF
TRBV5-1	TRBJ2-1	CASSLAGGAYNEQFF
TRBV7-2	TRBJ1-1	CASSLMIFGGGRNTEAFF
TRBV7-3	TRBJ2-2	CASRPNRGTGELFF
TRBV4-3	TRBJ2-7	CASSQDNKGAPRPEQYF
TRBV2	TRBJ2-1	CASSDRDSYNEQFF
TRBV7-3	TRBJ2-1	CASSSYFVGTGSYNEQFF
TRBV7-2	TRBJ2-7	CASSADRVPWGGYF
TRBV28	TRBJ1-5	CASSSPSGGDYNQPQHF
TRBV6-6	TRBJ1-4	CASSYGRNEKLFF
TRBV19	TRBJ1-5	CASSIPFPNQPQHF
TRBV6-1	TRBJ2-7	CASSEQGYEQYF
TRBV3-1/TRBV3-2	TRBJ2-7	CASSPRDRLVGLYEQYF
TRBV5-5	TRBJ1-1	CASSFRVEDTEAFF
TRBV18	TRBJ2-1	CASSPTSGDGNEQFF
TRBV5-5	TRBJ1-2	CASSLYRGDYGYTF
TRBV6-6	TRBJ2-2	CASSPSAGELFF
TRBV5-1	TRBJ2-3	CASVAGLTDTQYF
TRBV19	TRBJ1-1	CASSILGATEAFF
TRBV25-1	TRBJ1-1	CASSSWQGRAFF
TRBV3-1/TRBV3-2	TRBJ1-2	CASSQGQYSGYTF
TRBV10-2	TRBJ1-1	CASSEQGTSEAFF
TRBV7-6	TRBJ1-4	CASSSRGAGTNEKLFF
TRBV7-2	TRBJ2-7	CASSLNRGSNEQYF
TRBV23-1	TRBJ2-1	CASSRTPNHYNEQFF
TRBV2	TRBJ1-5	CASSAVGALGQPQHF
TRBV7-7	TRBJ2-4	CASSLARPSRGAALAKNIQYF
TRBV4-1	TRBJ2-2	CASSRGLAGAAGELFF
TRBV20-1	TRBJ2-2	CSASNLAGGTGELFF
TRBV7-9	TRBJ1-4	CASSSETGFSEKLFF
TRBV7-6	TRBJ1-2	CASSFLSDRDNYGYTF
TRBV5-5	TRBJ2-7	CASSFTPLGADYEQYF
TRBV24-1	TRBJ2-3	CATSEIAGGSDTQYF
TRBV28	TRBJ2-7	CASSFSSYEQYF
TRBV7-9	TRBJ2-7	CASSHGTRALNF
TRBV19	TRBJ1-4	CASRVGDSAHPSEKLFF
TRBV3-1/TRBV3-2	TRBJ1-3	CASSRRRREGNTIYF
TRBV9	TRBJ2-3	CASSAGGTDTQYF
TRBV10-3	TRBJ1-2	CAITEEGYGYTF
TRBV28	TRBJ2-2	CASGTGLNTGELFF
TRBV5-1	TRBJ2-1	CASSTTSGSNEQFF
TRBV18	TRBJ2-3	CASSPEGVTDTQYF
TRBV3-1/TRBV3-2	TRBJ2-3	CASSPLAGGPDTQYF
TRBV4-1	TRBJ2-3	CASGGAGGNTDTQYF
TRBV18	TRBJ2-7	CASSLFTTGNSYEQYF
TRBV5-6	TRBJ1-3	CASSRPGPGNTIYF
TRBV10-3	TRBJ2-1	CAISELASGSSYNEQFF
TRBV5-1	TRBJ1-2	CASSLSGQYGYTF